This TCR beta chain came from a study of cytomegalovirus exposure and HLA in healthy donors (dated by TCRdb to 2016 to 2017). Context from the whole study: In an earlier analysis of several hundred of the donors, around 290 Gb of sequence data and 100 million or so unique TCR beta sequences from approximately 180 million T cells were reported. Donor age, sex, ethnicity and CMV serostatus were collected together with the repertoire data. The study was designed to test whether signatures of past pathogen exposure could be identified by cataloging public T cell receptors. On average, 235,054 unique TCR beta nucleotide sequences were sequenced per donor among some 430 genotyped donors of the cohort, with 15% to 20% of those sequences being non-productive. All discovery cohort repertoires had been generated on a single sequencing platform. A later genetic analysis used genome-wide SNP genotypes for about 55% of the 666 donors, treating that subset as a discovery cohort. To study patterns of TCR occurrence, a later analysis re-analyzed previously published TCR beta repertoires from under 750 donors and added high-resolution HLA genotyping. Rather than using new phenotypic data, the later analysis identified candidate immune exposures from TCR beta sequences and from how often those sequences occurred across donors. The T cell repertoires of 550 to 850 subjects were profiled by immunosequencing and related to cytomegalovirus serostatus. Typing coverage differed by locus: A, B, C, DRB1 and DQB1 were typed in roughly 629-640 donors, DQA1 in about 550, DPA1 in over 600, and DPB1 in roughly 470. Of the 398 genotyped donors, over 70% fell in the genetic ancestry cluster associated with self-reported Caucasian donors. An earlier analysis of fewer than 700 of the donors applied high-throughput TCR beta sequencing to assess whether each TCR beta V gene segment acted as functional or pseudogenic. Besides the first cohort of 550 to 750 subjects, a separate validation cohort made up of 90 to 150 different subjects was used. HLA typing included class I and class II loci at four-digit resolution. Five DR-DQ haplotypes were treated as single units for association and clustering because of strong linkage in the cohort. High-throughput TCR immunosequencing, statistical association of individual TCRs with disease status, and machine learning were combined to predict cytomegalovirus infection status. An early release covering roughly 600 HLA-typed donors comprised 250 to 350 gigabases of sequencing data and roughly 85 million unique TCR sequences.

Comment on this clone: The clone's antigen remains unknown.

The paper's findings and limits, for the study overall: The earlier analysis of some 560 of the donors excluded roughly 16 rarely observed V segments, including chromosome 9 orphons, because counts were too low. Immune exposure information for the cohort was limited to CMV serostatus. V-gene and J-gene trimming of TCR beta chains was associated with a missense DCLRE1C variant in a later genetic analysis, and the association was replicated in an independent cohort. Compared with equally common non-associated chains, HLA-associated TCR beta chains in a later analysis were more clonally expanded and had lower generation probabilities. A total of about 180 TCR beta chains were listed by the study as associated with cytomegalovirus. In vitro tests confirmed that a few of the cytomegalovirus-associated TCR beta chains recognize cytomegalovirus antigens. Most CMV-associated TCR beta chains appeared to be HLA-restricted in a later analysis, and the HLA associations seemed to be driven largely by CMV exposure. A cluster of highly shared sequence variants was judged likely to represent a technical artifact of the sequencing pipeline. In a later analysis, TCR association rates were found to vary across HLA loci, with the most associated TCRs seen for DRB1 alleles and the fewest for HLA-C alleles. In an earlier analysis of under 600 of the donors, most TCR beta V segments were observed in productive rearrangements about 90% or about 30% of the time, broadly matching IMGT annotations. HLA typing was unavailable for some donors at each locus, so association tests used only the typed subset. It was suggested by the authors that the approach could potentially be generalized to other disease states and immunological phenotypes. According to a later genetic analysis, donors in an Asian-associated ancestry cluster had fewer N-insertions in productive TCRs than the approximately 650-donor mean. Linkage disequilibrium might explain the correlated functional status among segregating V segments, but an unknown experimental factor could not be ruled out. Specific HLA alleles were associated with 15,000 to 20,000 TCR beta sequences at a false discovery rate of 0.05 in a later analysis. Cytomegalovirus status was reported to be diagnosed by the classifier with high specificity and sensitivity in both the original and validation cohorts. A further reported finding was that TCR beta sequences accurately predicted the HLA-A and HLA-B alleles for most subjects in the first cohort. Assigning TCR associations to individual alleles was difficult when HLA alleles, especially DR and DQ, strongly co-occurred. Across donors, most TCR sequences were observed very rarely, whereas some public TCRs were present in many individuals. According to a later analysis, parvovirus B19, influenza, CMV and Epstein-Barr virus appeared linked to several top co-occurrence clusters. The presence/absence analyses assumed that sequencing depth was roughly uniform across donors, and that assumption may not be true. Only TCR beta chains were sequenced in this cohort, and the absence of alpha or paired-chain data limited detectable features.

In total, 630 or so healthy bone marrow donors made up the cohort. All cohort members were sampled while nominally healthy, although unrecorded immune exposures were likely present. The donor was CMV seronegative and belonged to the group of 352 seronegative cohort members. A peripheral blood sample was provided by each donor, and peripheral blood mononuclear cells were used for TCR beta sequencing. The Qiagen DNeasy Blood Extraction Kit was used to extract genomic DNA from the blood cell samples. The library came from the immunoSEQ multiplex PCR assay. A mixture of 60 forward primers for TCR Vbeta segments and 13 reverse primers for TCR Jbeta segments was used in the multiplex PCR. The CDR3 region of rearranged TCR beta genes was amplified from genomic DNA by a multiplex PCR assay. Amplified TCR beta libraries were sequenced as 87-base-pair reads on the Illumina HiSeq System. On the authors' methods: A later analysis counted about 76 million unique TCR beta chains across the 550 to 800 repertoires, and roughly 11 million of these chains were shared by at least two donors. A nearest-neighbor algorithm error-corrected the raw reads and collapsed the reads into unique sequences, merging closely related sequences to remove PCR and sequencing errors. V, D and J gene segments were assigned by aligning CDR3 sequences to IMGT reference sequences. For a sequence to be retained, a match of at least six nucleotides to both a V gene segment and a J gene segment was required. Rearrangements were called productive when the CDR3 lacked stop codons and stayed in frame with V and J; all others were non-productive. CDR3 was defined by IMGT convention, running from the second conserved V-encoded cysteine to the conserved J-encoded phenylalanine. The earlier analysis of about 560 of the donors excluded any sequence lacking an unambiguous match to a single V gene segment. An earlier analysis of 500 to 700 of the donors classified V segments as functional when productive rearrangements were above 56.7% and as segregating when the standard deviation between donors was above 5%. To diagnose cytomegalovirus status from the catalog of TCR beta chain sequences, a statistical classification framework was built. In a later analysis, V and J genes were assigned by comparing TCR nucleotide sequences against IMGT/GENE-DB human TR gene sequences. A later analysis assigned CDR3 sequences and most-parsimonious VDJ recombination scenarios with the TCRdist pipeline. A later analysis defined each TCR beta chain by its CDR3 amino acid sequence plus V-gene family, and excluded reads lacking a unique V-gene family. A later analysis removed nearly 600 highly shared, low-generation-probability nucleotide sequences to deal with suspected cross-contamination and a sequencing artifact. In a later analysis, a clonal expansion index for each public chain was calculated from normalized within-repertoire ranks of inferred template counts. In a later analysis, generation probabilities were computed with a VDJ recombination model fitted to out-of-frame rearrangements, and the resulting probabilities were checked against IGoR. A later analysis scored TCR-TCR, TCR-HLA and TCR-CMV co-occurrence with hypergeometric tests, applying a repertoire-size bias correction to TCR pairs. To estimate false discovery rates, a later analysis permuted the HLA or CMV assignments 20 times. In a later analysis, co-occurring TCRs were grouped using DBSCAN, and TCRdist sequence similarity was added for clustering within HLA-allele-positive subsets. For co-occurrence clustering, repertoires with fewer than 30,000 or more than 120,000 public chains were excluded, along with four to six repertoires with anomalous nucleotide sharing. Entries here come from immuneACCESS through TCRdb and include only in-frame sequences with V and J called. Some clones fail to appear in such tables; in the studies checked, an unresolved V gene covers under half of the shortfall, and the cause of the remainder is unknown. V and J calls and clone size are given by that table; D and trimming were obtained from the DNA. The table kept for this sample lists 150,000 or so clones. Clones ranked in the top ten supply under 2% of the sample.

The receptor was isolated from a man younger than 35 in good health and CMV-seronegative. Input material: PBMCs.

The bases are TGTGCCAGCAGTGAAGGAGGGTTTGGGTTCGATGAGCAGTTCTTC. It translates as CASSEGGFGFDEQFF. Recombination connected TRBV6-4 to TRBJ2-1; TRBD2 is a possible D gene, resting on 6 matching bases. The CDR3 measures 15 amino acids from cysteine to phenylalanine. The CDR3 DNA has 45 bases and is translated from base 1. As encoded in the germline V gene, CDR1 is MRHNA while CDR2 is SNTAGT. V lost 3 bases and J lost 8 bases; the stretch between them is 17 bases long.